These 13 T cell receptor beta chains were all obtained from the same sample, sequenced in a study of T cells in Graves' hyperthyroidism and ophthalmopathy. Researchers amplified the TCR beta CDR3 regions from RNA transcripts. Researchers ran a first-round RT-PCR on the TCR CDR3 using the HTBI primer set. MiXCR was run by TCRdb on the multiplex PCR reads, yielding one entry per CDR3 protein. Of around 270,000 distinct CDR3 sequences in the sample, about 19% were seen once. The sequenced sample consisted of blood. These receptors all stem from a man aged 45-60 years with Graves' ophthalmopathy.

The rearrangement links TRBV6-5 to TRBJ2-3, with 10 bases fitting TRBD2. CDR3 length: 17 residues. The V gene's germline CDR1 is MNHEY and CDR2 SVGAGI. J lost 5 bases, V lost 3 bases, and 11 bases had no gene match. CDR3 in DNA: TGTGCCAGCAGTTATTTGTCTAGCGGGGGTAGAGAAGATACGCAGTATTTT. This sequence encodes CASSYLSSGGREDTQYF.

The chain joins TRBV4-1 to TRBJ2-1; 9 nucleotides align to TRBD2. CDR3 size: 16 residues. The junction had 9 bases not matched to a gene; V was cut back by 0 bases and J by 9 bases. From germline, CDR1 is MGHRA and CDR2 YSYEKL. The CDR3 sequence is CASSQDVSGSKAEQFF. The CDR3, as DNA: TGCGCCAGCAGCCAAGATGTTAGCGGGAGTAAAGCTGAGCAGTTCTTC.

The chain combines TRBV10-3 with TRBJ1-6; D perhaps matches TRBD1 (5 bases). CDR1 and CDR2 (germline): ENHRY, SYGVKD. The CDR3 covers 18 residues. Between the trimmed V and J ends, which lost 5 bases and 0 bases, there was a span of 17 bases. The CDR3 is CAISPDSLASSYNSPLHF. CDR3 sequence (DNA): TGTGCCATCAGTCCAGACAGTCTCGCCAGCTCCTATAATTCACCCCTCCACTTT.

This clonotype was found many times. The genes are TRBV14 and TRBJ2-1; no definite D call. The CDR3 spans 13 residues. V shed 2 bases and J shed 9 bases, with 11 bases lying between them. CDR1 and CDR2 (germline): SGHDN, FVKESK. CDR3 DNA sequence: TGTGCCAGCAGCCAATTCATCCGTGCTGAGCAGTTCTTC. This sequence encodes CASSQFIRAEQFF.

This clonotype was detected a few times. In nucleotides, the CDR3 is TGTGCCAGCATGGGGTTGGGATGGAATGGCTACACCTTC. The encoded protein is CASMGLGWNGYTF. The V call is TRBV6-1, the J call TRBJ1-2; D gene uncertain. With 7 bases removed from V and 6 bases from J, the gap between germline ends came to 15 bases. This CDR3 is 13 amino acids long. Germline V CDR1 and CDR2: MNHNS, SASEGT.

This clonotype has a count of ten or more. The chain couples TRBV4-1 to TRBJ2-7, with unresolved D. The CDR3 runs to 15 residues. The ends were cut back, 4 bases at V and 0 bases at J, with 13 bases in the middle. Per germline, CDR1 MGHRA and CDR2 YSYEKL. The CDR3 DNA sequence: TGCGCCAGCAGCCTATCGGTTGCTACCTCCTACGAGCAGTACTTC. It yields the protein CASSLSVATSYEQYF.

This clonotype was observed many times. The chain employs TRBV2 and TRBJ2-3; TRBD2 aligns across 9 bases. The germline V gene encodes CDR1 SNHLY and CDR2 FYNNEI. This CDR3 contains 15 residues. Trimming took 6 bases from V and 5 from J; bases not matched to a gene: 9. CDR3 loop: CASSALAGRGDTQYF. CDR3 bases: TGTGCCAGCAGCGCCCTAGCGGGAAGAGGAGATACGCAGTATTTT. Together with reference TRBV2 and TRBJ2-3, the CDR3 gives the full variable domain: EPEVTQTPSHQVTQMGQEVILRCVPISNHLYFYWYRQILGQKVEFLVSFYNNEISEKSEIFDDQFSVERPDGSNFTLKIRSTKLEDSAMYFCASSALAGRGDTQYFGPGTRLTVL.

The CDR3 sequence: CASSSPHLAKNIQYF. Written as DNA, the CDR3 is TGTGCCAGCAGTTCCCCACACCTAGCCAAAAACATTCAGTACTTC. The V call is TRBV27, the J call TRBJ2-4; no clear D. The CDR3 runs to 15 residues. Trimming pared 4 bases from V and 0 bases from J, leaving 10 bases between. Germline CDR1 MNHEY, CDR2 SMNVEV (reference sequence).

This clonotype has just a few counts. In DNA form, the CDR3 reads TGTGCCAGCAGTTACTCGAGGGGGCCCTACGAGCAGTACTTC. It translates to CASSYSRGPYEQYF. This rearrangement joins TRBV6-5 to TRBJ2-7; 7 nucleotides align to TRBD1. The CDR3 contains 14 residues. Germline CDR1 reads MNHEY; CDR2 reads SVGAGI. V lost 0 bases, J lost 2 bases, and 1 base stayed unmatched.

This clonotype appeared many times. The chain employs TRBV7-6 and TRBJ2-5; 8 bases match TRBD2. The CDR3 is made up of 18 amino acids. Per the germline V gene, CDR1 is SGHVS and CDR2 is FNYEAQ. V lost 1 base and J lost 4; bases outside the gene matches: 14. CDR3 residues: CASSLDGYSGNRIETQYF. CDR3 DNA: TGTGCCAGCAGCTTAGATGGGTATAGCGGGAATAGAATAGAGACCCAGTACTTC.

CDR3 in amino acids: CASSTYYNEQFF. Written as DNA, the CDR3 is TGTGCCAGCTCCACCTACTACAATGAGCAGTTCTTC. The genes are TRBV12-3 or TRBV12-4 and TRBJ2-1; no clear D. V shed 8 bases and J shed 3 bases, with 8 bases lying between them. CDR3 length: 12 amino acids.

The sample holds many counts of this clonotype. The rearrangement links TRBV27 to TRBJ2-1; D is perhaps TRBD1 (5 bases). Germline loops: CDR1 MNHEY, CDR2 SMNVEV (reference sequence). Trimming took off 5 bases at V and 4 bases at J, with 12 bases between the two ends. The CDR3 consists of 14 residues. The CDR3 coding sequence is TGTGCCAGCAGTCTGAGACAGATGTACAATGAGCAGTTCTTC. Its protein is CASSLRQMYNEQFF.

This clonotype occurred many times. The chain is built from TRBV28 and TRBJ2-2, with 11 bases lining up with TRBD1. The V gene's germline CDR1 is MDHEN and CDR2 SYDVKM. Trimming removed 4 bases from V and 3 bases from J; junction bases left unmatched: 1. The CDR3 covers 15 residues. The CDR3 DNA reads as TGTGCCAGCAGTTCGGGACAGGGGGACACCGGGGAGCTGTTTTTT. Its protein product is CASSSGQGDTGELFF. The entire variable domain, with the rest obtained from reference TRBV28 and TRBJ2-2, is as follows: DVKVTQSSRYLVKRTGEKVFLECVQDMDHENMFWYRQDPGLGLRLIYFSYDVKMKEKGDIPEGYSVSREKKERFSLILESASTNQTSMYLCASSSGQGDTGELFFGEGSRLTVL.